A selection of T cell receptor beta chains follows, all from one sample in a study of metastatic and nonmetastatic thyroid tumors. Using MiXCR, TCRdb reanalyzed the PCR reads. Of about 14,000 clones detected, approximately 32% appear once; the ten largest clones hold approximately 24%. The specimen was tumor tissue. The source is a female donor with papillary thyroid cancer or a benign thyroid nodule (not recorded which). Some clones in this sample may be carry-over from other donors' samples. Both conserved end residues are part of each CDR3. D genes are given only for firm matches. Size is omitted from some rows. Given values are once, few, many or a class for expanded clones.

clone size,J gene,V gene,D gene,CDR3 DNA,CDR3 protein
.,TRBJ2-7,TRBV12-3/TRBV12-4,TRBD2,TGTGCCAGCATTTTAGCGGGGACGGCCCACTATCAGTACTTC,CASILAGTAHYQYF
many,TRBJ2-1,TRBV7-3,TRBD2,TGTGCCAGCAGCTTACGTCGGACAGGGGTTATGGTACTAGCGGGAGGGGGGAATGAGCAGTTCTTC,CASSLRRTGVMVLAGGGNEQFF
.,TRBJ1-2,TRBV20-1,.,TGCAGTGCTAGAGATAACCTAGGTCAGCACTATGGCTACACCTTC,CSARDNLGQHYGYTF
few,TRBJ2-7,TRBV11-2,TRBD2,TGTGCCAGCAGGACTAGCGGGACGTCTAGAGAGCAGTACTTC,CASRTSGTSREQYF
medium-sized,TRBJ2-7,TRBV3-1,.,TGTGCCAGCAGCCACAAGGGCTACGAGCAGTACTTC,CASSHKGYEQYF
many,TRBJ1-5,TRBV19,.,TGTGCCAGTAGTATAGGCCAGGGAGGCAATCAGCCCCAGCATTTT,CASSIGQGGNQPQHF
few,TRBJ2-7,TRBV5-1,.,TGCGCCAGCAGCTTGGCCTGGGCAACTGGGGGCTACGAGCAGTACTTC,CASSLAWATGGYEQYF
many,TRBJ2-2,TRBV27,.,TGTGCCAGCAGTTCCTTCGGCGGGGAGCTGTTTTTT,CASSSFGGELFF
.,TRBJ1-1,TRBV20-1,.,TGCAGTGCTAGTGGAGGCTCAAACACTGAAGCTTTCTTT,CSASGGSNTEAFF
once,TRBJ2-7,TRBV11-3,TRBD1,TGTGCCAGCAGCCGCAGGGACAGGGGTACCTACGAGCAGTACTTC,CASSRRDRGTYEQYF
many,TRBJ2-7,TRBV3-1,TRBD1,TGTGCCAGCAGCCTCAATAGGGCAGGGGGCGAGCAGTACTTC,CASSLNRAGGEQYF
many,TRBJ2-1,TRBV9,TRBD2,TGTGCCAGCAGCGAAGACCCGGGACTAGCGGGTGAGAATGAGCAGTTCTTC,CASSEDPGLAGENEQFF
many,TRBJ2-2,TRBV7-2,TRBD2,TGTGCCAGCAGCTCTAGCGGGAGGGTTGCCGGGGAGCTGTTTTTT,CASSSSGRVAGELFF
few,TRBJ1-2,TRBV10-1,.,TGCGCCAGCAGTGTTGGGAAAGGGGGGGGCTGCACCTTC,CASSVGKGGGCTF
medium-sized,TRBJ2-2,TRBV19,.,TGTGCCAGTAGTATAGACGGGCAGGGGTTCGGGGAGCTGTTTTTT,CASSIDGQGFGELFF
.,TRBJ1-5,TRBV11-2,.,TGTGCCAGCAGCTTAGCAGCAGGGCCCAATCAGCCCCAGCATTTT,CASSLAAGPNQPQHF
.,TRBJ1-5,TRBV5-1,.,TGCGCCAGCAGCTCGGGGGAGGGCAATCAGCCCCAGCATTTT,CASSSGEGNQPQHF
.,TRBJ1-6,TRBV27,.,TGTGCCAGCAGTTTAGGGGGGTATTCACCCCTCCACTTT,CASSLGGYSPLHF
once,TRBJ1-6,TRBV3-1,.,TGTGCCAGCAGCCAAGAATCCGGGACTTCACCCCTCCACTTT,CASSQESGTSPLHF
.,TRBJ1-5,TRBV20-1,.,TGCAGTGCTAGACAAAGACGGACAGCTAACAATCAGCCCCAGCATTTT,CSARQRRTANNQPQHF
.,TRBJ1-2,TRBV30,.,TGTGCCTGGCATGGGACTTTAAGGGGCTACACCTTC,CAWHGTLRGYTF
.,TRBJ2-3,TRBV20-1,TRBD2,TGCAGTGCTCCGCTGCTGACTAGCGGGAGAGGAGATACGCAGTATTTT,CSAPLLTSGRGDTQYF
once,TRBJ2-3,TRBV30,.,TGTGCCTGGAGTCTTGCGGGGAGCACAGATACGCAGTATTTT,CAWSLAGSTDTQYF
few,TRBJ2-1,TRBV29-1,TRBD1,TGCAGCGTTTGGGTCAGGGGGCATGTCAATGAGCAGTTCTTC,CSVWVRGHVNEQFF
.,TRBJ1-1,TRBV30,.,TGTGCCTGGAGTGAGGGGACGGTGAACACTGAAGCTTTCTTT,CAWSEGTVNTEAFF
.,TRBJ1-1,TRBV7-9,TRBD1,TGTGCCAGCAGCGACAGGGGGGAGGTGAACACTGAAGCTTTCTTT,CASSDRGEVNTEAFF
many,TRBJ2-6,TRBV20-1,.,TGCAGTGCTAGAGAGAGGGGGGCGAAAGGGGCCAACGTCCTGACTTTC,CSARERGAKGANVLTF
many,TRBJ2-1,TRBV7-8,TRBD2,TGTGCCAGCAGCTTAGCCCTAGCGGGAGGGCCTGAGCAGTTCTTC,CASSLALAGGPEQFF
medium-sized,TRBJ2-7,TRBV6-2/TRBV6-3,.,TGTGCCAGCAGTTACTCCTATTCCGGGACTGTTTCCTACGAGCAGTACTTC,CASSYSYSGTVSYEQYF
.,TRBJ2-7,TRBV20-1,.,TGCACTGCGAGGGACTCTACCGGCTACGAGCAGTACTTC,CTARDSTGYEQYF
many,TRBJ2-5,TRBV7-9,.,TGTGCCAGCAGCCCGTACCAAGAGACCCAGTACTTC,CASSPYQETQYF
.,TRBJ1-6,TRBV20-1,TRBD1,TGCAGTGCTAGAGATGTAACAGGGGATATTTCGGTTTCACCCCTCCACTTT,CSARDVTGDISVSPLHF
.,TRBJ1-2,TRBV15,.,TGTGCCACCAGCAGAGATAGGGGGGTCGGTGGCTACACCTTC,CATSRDRGVGGYTF
.,TRBJ1-1,TRBV20-1,.,TGCAGTGGGAACCTGAACACTGAAGCTTTCTTT,CSGNLNTEAFF
.,TRBJ2-6,TRBV3-1,.,TGTGCCAGCAGCCTCCAGGGCAGCTCTGGGGCCAACGTCCTGACTTTC,CASSLQGSSGANVLTF
.,TRBJ2-2,TRBV6-5,TRBD1,TGTGCCAGCAGTTACCCGGGGACAGGGGGACCCGGGGAGCTGTTTTTT,CASSYPGTGGPGELFF
many,TRBJ1-2,TRBV28,.,TGTGCCAGCAGTTTATTTTTGGCCACTCCTAACTATGGCTACACCTTC,CASSLFLATPNYGYTF
many,TRBJ2-1,TRBV2,.,TGTGCCAGCACCAAGGACAATGAGCGGTTCTTC,CASTKDNERFF
few,TRBJ2-3,TRBV6-1,.,TGTGCCAGCAGTGACGGTGGTGTCCCTGATACGCAGTATTTT,CASSDGGVPDTQYF
few,TRBJ1-2,TRBV27,.,TGTGCCAGCCGTGATGGCTCCCCCCTCTATGGCTACACCTTC,CASRDGSPLYGYTF
.,TRBJ2-7,TRBV18,TRBD1,TGTGCCAGCTCACTCGGACAGGGCGAGGAGGACTTC,CASSLGQGEEDF
few,TRBJ1-2,TRBV28,TRBD1,TGTGCCAGCAGGTACGGACAGGTTGGCTACACCTTC,CASRYGQVGYTF
medium-sized,TRBJ2-1,TRBV12-3/TRBV12-4,.,TGTGCCAGCAGTTTAGGGGACAATGAGCAGTTCTTC,CASSLGDNEQFF
few,TRBJ1-3,TRBV28,.,TGTGCCAGCAGTTTAATGGGGGAAGGAAACACCATATATTTT,CASSLMGEGNTIYF
.,TRBJ1-5,TRBV30,.,TGTGCCTGGAGTCCCTCCTACAGGGTTGGGAATCAGCCCCAGCATTTT,CAWSPSYRVGNQPQHF
.,TRBJ2-2,TRBV5-1,.,TGCGCCAGCAGCTTGTCTGTCGGGGCTACCACCGGTGAGCTGTTTTTT,CASSLSVGATTGELFF
few,TRBJ2-2,TRBV27,.,TGTGCCAGCAGTTTAAGCCTCTACGGTTACACCGGGGAGCTGTTTTTT,CASSLSLYGYTGELFF
large,TRBJ1-1,TRBV28,.,TGTGCCAGCAGTTTCCCAACCCTCAACACTGAAGCTTTCTTT,CASSFPTLNTEAFF
.,TRBJ2-5,TRBV7-2,.,TGTGCCAGCAGCTTAGCGAGGGGTTCAGCCGAGACCCAGTACTTC,CASSLARGSAETQYF
many,TRBJ2-1,TRBV11-2,.,TGTGCCAGCAGCTTGAGCAGTCTAGGCGAGCAGTTCTTC,CASSLSSLGEQFF
.,TRBJ2-2,TRBV5-6,TRBD2,TGTGCCAGCAGTAAACCGACTAGCGGGAGGGCCTCGAGCACCGGGGAGCTGTTTTTT,CASSKPTSGRASSTGELFF